Each of the 12 T cell receptor beta chains below was sequenced from the same sample in a study of shared clonotypes between healthy human individuals. Repertoires were generated with immunoSEQ multiplex PCR, while TCRdb's copy carries only in-frame clones and drops some. Here the sample spans about 2 million clones, approximately 94% being singletons. CD45RO negativity and positive selection for CCR7 defined naive CD8 cells, a population that excluded terminally differentiated effector memory CD45RA+ cells. Material: naive CD8+ T cells sorted from blood. These receptors came from a man aged 18 to 29 in good health.

The chain has TRBV19 and TRBJ2-7; D gene uncertain. Germline lookup yields CDR1 LNHDA and CDR2 SQIVND (reference sequence). The CDR3 consists of 14 residues. The V and J ends lost 0 bases and 4 bases respectively, with 10 bases between them. In DNA form, the CDR3 reads TGTGCCAGTAGTATAGATGGGGAATGGTACGAGCAGTACTTC. Its protein is CASSIDGEWYEQYF.

The chain is built from TRBV5-1 and TRBJ1-1; D uncertain. This CDR3 is 13 amino acids long. Trimming took off 4 bases at V and 5 bases at J, with 12 bases between the two ends. CDR1 is SGHRS and CDR2 is YFSETQ in the germline V gene. CDR3 in amino acids: CASSAGPDTEAFF. The CDR3 nucleotides read TGCGCCAGCAGCGCGGGCCCGGATACTGAAGCTTTCTTT.

The rearrangement uses TRBV5-6 and TRBJ2-1; the D gene could be TRBD1 or TRBD2 (5 bases each). Trimming removed 4 bases from V and 4 bases from J, with 15 bases in between. Germline V gene sequence: CDR1 SGHDT, CDR2 YYEEEE. The CDR3 consists of 15 residues. The CDR3 DNA reads as TGTGCCAGCAGCACAACCGGGACCACATACAATGAGCAGTTCTTC. As protein: CASSTTGTTYNEQFF. Supplemented by reference TRBV5-6 and TRBJ2-1, the full variable domain reads DAGVTQSPTHLIKTRGQQVTLRCSPKSGHDTVSWYQQALGQGPQFIFQYYEEEERQRGNFPDRFSGHQFPNYSSELNVNALLLGDSALYLCASSTTGTTYNEQFFGPGTRLTVL.

The chain recombines TRBV6-6 with TRBJ2-7, with no clear D. This CDR3 comprises 14 residues. V lost 0 bases, J lost 4 bases, and 10 bases lay in between. CDR1 is MNHNY and CDR2 is SVGAGI in the germline V gene (reference sequence). CDR3 bases: TGTGCCAGCAGTTACTCCACAGTGGTATACGAGCAGTACTTC. Protein sequence: CASSYSTVVYEQYF.

V usage is TRBV10-3 and J usage is TRBJ2-4; D possibly corresponds to TRBD1 (6 bases). The CDR3 loop spans 12 amino acids. V lost 5 bases and J 5 bases, leaving 7 bases between the germline ends. Germline V gene data show CDR1 as ENHRY and CDR2 as SYGVKD. CDR3 region: CAISHRENIQYF. CDR3 bases: TGTGCCATCAGTCACAGGGAAAACATTCAGTACTTC.

This sequence joins TRBV15 and TRBJ2-7, with D perhaps matching TRBD1 (5 bases). Trimming shortened V by 0 bases and J by 3 bases, and 12 bases separated the two germline ends. The CDR3 spans 15 residues. Germline V CDR1 and CDR2: LNHNV, YYDKDF (reference sequence). The CDR3 bases are TGTGCCACCAGCAGAGATTGGGGTGACAGCTACGAGCAGTACTTC. Encoded protein: CATSRDWGDSYEQYF.

The genes are TRBV12-5 and TRBJ2-7, with 11 bases lining up with TRBD2. CDR1 LGHNT and CDR2 FRNRAP come from the germline V gene. CDR3 length: 17 residues. J was trimmed by 7 bases and V by 9 bases; bases with no gene match: 20. The CDR3 sequence is CASGTGIITSGSVEQYF. CDR3 nucleotides: TGTGCTAGCGGAACAGGGATAATTACTAGCGGGAGTGTAGAGCAGTACTTC.

Remarks on this clone: The sample contains more than one DNA sequence encoding this CDR3. In DNA form, the CDR3 reads TGTGCCAGCAGTGAAGGGGTTAGCTCCTATAATTCACCCCTCCACTTT. Protein sequence: CASSEGVSSYNSPLHF. The V call is TRBV6-1, the J call TRBJ1-6, with D unclear. Germline lookup yields CDR1 MNHNS and CDR2 SASEGT. V was shortened by 1 base and J by 0 bases, with 7 bases between the two germline ends. The CDR3 sequence is 16 residues long.

This clone was counted a few times. Other DNA sequences in the sample encode the same CDR3. The chain recombines TRBV7-9 with TRBJ2-7, with no clear D. The ends were cut back, 5 bases at V and 2 bases at J, with 4 bases in the middle. The length of the CDR3 is 11 residues. Germline CDR1 reads SEHNR; CDR2 reads FQNEAQ (reference sequence). In DNA form, the CDR3 reads TGTGCCAGCAGCCCCGCCTACGAGCAGTACTTC. This encodes CASSPAYEQYF.

This rearrangement joins TRBV9 to TRBJ2-6, with 7 bases aligning to TRBD2. Germline assignment: CDR1 SGDLS and CDR2 YYNGEE. The V segment lost 3 bases and the J segment 2 bases; nucleotides outside the gene matches: 5. CDR3 length: 16 residues. The CDR3 bases are TGTGCCAGCAGCGGAGGGGAGGGGACTGGGGCCAACGTCCTGACTTTC. Its protein product is CASSGGEGTGANVLTF. Complete variable domain (other parts from reference TRBV9 and TRBJ2-6): DSGVTQTPKHLITATGQRVTLRCSPRSGDLSVYWYQQSLDQGLQFLIQYYNGEERAKGNILERFSAQQFPDLHSELNLSSLELGDSALYFCASSGGEGTGANVLTFGAGSRLTVL.

V and J are TRBV4-3 and TRBJ2-6; perhaps TRBD2 as D (5 bases). Germline V CDR1 and CDR2: LGHNA, YSLEER. The ends were cut back, 0 bases at V and 2 bases at J, with 11 bases in the middle. The CDR3 extends over 17 amino acids. CDR3: CASSQDDEGPGANVLTF. The CDR3 region has the DNA TGCGCCAGCAGCCAAGATGACGAGGGTCCTGGGGCCAACGTCCTGACTTTC.

The gene calls are TRBV28 and TRBJ1-2, with 9 bases that match TRBD1. Germline CDR1 and CDR2: MDHEN and SYDVKM. CDR3 length equals 13 residues. Unmatched junction bases numbered 7, after V lost 5 bases and J lost 9 bases. Here the CDR3 DNA reads TGTGCCAGCAGTACTGGACAGGGGCAACGCTACACCTTC. This translates into CASSTGQGQRYTF.